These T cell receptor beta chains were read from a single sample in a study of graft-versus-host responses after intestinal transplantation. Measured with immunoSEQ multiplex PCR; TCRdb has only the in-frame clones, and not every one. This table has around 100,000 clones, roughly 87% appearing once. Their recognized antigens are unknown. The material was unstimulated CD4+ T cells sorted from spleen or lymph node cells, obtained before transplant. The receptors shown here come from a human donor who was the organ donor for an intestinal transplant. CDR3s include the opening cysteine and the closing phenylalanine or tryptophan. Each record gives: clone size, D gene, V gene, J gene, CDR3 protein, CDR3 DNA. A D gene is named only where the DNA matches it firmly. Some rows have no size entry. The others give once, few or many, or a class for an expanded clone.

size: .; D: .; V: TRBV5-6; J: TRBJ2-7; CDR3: CASSLYNEQYF; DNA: TGTGCCAGCAGCTTGTACAACGAGCAGTACTTC
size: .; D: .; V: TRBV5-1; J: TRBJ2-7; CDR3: CASSSTWATYEQYF; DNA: TGCGCCAGCAGCTCTACGTGGGCCACCTACGAGCAGTACTTC
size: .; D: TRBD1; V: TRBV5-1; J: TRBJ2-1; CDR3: CASSFDPGQGYNEQFF; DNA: TGCGCCAGCAGCTTCGACCCGGGACAGGGTTACAATGAGCAGTTCTTC
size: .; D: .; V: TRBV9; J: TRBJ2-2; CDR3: CASSRGSGYTGELFF; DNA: TGTGCCAGCAGCAGAGGAAGCGGATACACCGGGGAGCTGTTTTTT
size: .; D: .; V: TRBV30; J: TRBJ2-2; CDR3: CAWSVWGRQGGTGELFF; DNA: TGTGCCTGGAGTGTATGGGGGCGTCAGGGGGGCACCGGGGAGCTGTTTTTT
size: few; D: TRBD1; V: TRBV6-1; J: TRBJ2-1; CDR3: CASRDRVKQFF; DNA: TGTGCCAGCCGGGACAGGGTGAAGCAGTTCTTC
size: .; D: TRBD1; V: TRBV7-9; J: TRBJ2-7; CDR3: CASSSLGQSYEQYF; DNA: TGTGCCAGCTCGTCGTTGGGACAGTCCTACGAGCAGTACTTC
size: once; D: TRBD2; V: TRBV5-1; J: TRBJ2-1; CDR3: CASSLERGDNEQFF; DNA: TGCGCCAGCAGCTTGGAGCGGGGGGACAATGAGCAGTTCTTC
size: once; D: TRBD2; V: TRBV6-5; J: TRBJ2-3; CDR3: CASRGASGLAQYF; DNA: TGTGCCAGCAGAGGGGCTAGCGGGCTGGCGCAGTATTTT
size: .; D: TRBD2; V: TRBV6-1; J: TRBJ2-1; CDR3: CAPRTSGGLREQFF; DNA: TGTGCTCCGAGAACTAGCGGGGGCCTCAGGGAGCAGTTCTTC
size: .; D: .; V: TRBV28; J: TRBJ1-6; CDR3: CASSLSGSGSPLHF; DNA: TGTGCCAGCAGTTTATCAGGGAGCGGTTCACCCCTCCACTTT
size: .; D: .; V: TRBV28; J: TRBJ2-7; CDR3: CASSLRSGWGEQYF; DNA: TGTGCCAGCAGTTTAAGGTCAGGGTGGGGCGAGCAGTACTTC
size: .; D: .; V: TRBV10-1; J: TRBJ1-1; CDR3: CASSVARLNTEAFF; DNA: TGCGCCAGCAGTGTAGCGCGGCTGAACACTGAAGCTTTCTTT
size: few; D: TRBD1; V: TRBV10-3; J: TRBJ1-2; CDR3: CAISSGTGTGYTF; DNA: TGTGCCATCAGCTCAGGGACAGGGACCGGCTACACCTTC
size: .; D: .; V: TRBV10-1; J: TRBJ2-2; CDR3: CASTDSAGELFF; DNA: TGCGCCAGCACCGACTCAGCCGGGGAGCTGTTTTTT
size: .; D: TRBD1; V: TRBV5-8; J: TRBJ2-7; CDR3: CASSRGQVLSEQYF; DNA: TGTGCCAGCAGCCGGGGACAGGTATTGAGCGAGCAGTACTTC
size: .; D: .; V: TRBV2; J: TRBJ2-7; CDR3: CASSEGHPRLGEQYF; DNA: TGTGCCAGCAGTGAAGGTCACCCTAGATTGGGCGAGCAGTACTTC
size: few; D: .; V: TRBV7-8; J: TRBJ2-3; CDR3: CASSRRSRELDTQYF; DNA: TGTGCCAGCAGCCGTCGGTCCAGGGAACTAGATACGCAGTATTTT
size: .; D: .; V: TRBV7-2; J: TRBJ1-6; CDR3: CASSLASVTGAPLHF; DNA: TGTGCCAGCAGCTTAGCGTCCGTCACTGGGGCACCCCTCCACTTT
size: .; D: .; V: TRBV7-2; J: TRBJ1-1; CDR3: CASSLRLGLGATEAFF; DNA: TGTGCCAGCAGCTTACGGTTGGGTTTAGGGGCGACTGAAGCTTTCTTT